The rows below give T cell receptor beta chains drawn from one sample of a study of blood T cells in healthy people across ages. MiXCR was run by TCRdb on the 5' RACE reads, yielding one entry per CDR3 protein. The sample has roughly 1,300,000 distinct CDR3 sequences, approximately 63% seen once. The sample comprised blood. The receptors were sampled from a man between 18 and 35 years old in good health. Both conserved end residues are part of each CDR3.

j_gene: TRBJ2-7
v_gene: TRBV15
CDR3aa: CATSRVGLVTYEQYF

j_gene: TRBJ2-7
v_gene: TRBV12-3/TRBV12-4
CDR3aa: CASSPKLAGGYEQYF

j_gene: TRBJ2-3
v_gene: TRBV20-1
CDR3aa: CSARDRPQGARTDTQYF

j_gene: TRBJ1-5
v_gene: TRBV6-5
CDR3aa: CASSYSVHSNQPQHF

j_gene: TRBJ1-1
v_gene: TRBV29-1
CDR3aa: CSGSLSNSENTEAFF

j_gene: TRBJ1-6
v_gene: TRBV12-3/TRBV12-4
CDR3aa: CASSYQGNHSPLHF

j_gene: TRBJ2-1
v_gene: TRBV11-2
CDR3aa: CASSLVAWDEQFF

j_gene: TRBJ1-2
v_gene: TRBV13
CDR3aa: CASSYRGGDYGYTF

j_gene: TRBJ2-7
v_gene: TRBV20-1
CDR3aa: CSASGDKAYEQYF

j_gene: TRBJ2-7
v_gene: TRBV28
CDR3aa: CASSTLAGEREQYF

j_gene: TRBJ1-2
v_gene: TRBV7-9
CDR3aa: CASSSSHYGYTF

j_gene: TRBJ1-2
v_gene: TRBV5-5
CDR3aa: CASSLDRGQGGYTF

j_gene: TRBJ2-2
v_gene: TRBV19
CDR3aa: CASSMERGAGELFF

j_gene: TRBJ2-1
v_gene: TRBV6-1
CDR3aa: CASSGSGRLDEQFF

j_gene: TRBJ1-6
v_gene: TRBV4-3
CDR3aa: CASSQVTQGDSPLHF

j_gene: TRBJ2-3
v_gene: TRBV29-1
CDR3aa: CSALRDRAVDTQYF

j_gene: TRBJ2-5
v_gene: TRBV10-2
CDR3aa: CASSEVRPQETQYF

j_gene: TRBJ1-1
v_gene: TRBV10-3
CDR3aa: CAISGDSDEAFF

j_gene: TRBJ2-1
v_gene: TRBV14
CDR3aa: CASSPGLARRNEQFF

j_gene: TRBJ1-4
v_gene: TRBV4-1
CDR3aa: CASSQDSPPEGEKLFF

j_gene: .
v_gene: TRBV10-3
CDR3aa: CAIMRPPFYEQYF

j_gene: TRBJ2-2
v_gene: TRBV4-3
CDR3aa: CASSQSGTLSTGELFF

j_gene: TRBJ2-3
v_gene: TRBV3-1
CDR3aa: CASSQSGASTDTQYF

j_gene: TRBJ2-3
v_gene: TRBV6-5
CDR3aa: CASSLQGAVGTDTQYF

j_gene: TRBJ2-3
v_gene: TRBV20-1
CDR3aa: CSARDLRGAGTDTQYF

j_gene: TRBJ2-1
v_gene: TRBV11-2
CDR3aa: CASSLGSAGVPSSYNEQFF

j_gene: TRBJ2-1
v_gene: TRBV4-3
CDR3aa: CASSQRPGQGYNEQFF

j_gene: TRBJ2-7
v_gene: TRBV20-1
CDR3aa: CSAKGRRGAYEQYF